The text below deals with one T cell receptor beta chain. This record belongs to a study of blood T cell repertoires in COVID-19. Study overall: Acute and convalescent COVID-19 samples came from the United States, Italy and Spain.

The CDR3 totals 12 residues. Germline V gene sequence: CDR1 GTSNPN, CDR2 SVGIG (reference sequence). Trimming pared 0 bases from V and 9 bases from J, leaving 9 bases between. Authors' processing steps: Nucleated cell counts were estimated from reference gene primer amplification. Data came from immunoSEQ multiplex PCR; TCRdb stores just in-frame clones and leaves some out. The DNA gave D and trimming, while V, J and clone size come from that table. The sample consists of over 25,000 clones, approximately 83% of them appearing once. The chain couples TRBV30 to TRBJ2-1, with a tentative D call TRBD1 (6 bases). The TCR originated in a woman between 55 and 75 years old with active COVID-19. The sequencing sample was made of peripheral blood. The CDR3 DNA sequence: TGTGCCTGGAGTGTACAGGGTGGTGAGCAGTTCTTC. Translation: CAWSVQGGEQFF.